This T cell receptor (beta chain) was retrieved from a study of PD-1 blockade in classical Hodgkin lymphoma. Points from the study as a whole: A reduction in baseline TCR diversity was reportedly seen in newly diagnosed patients relative to healthy donors. Researchers reported that CD4+ TCR diversity, though not CD8+, rose significantly by C4D1.

Each patient relapsed following autologous stem cell transplantation, and prior brentuximab vedotin exposure differed. On this clone itself: As yet, its antigen is unknown.

Here immunoSEQ multiplex PCR was the method, and the copy in TCRdb shows in-frame clones only, minus some. The repertoire holds over 50,000 clones, roughly 66% seen once, with about 15% in the top ten. CDR1 is SEHNR, CDR2 FQNEAQ, per germline (reference sequence). V lost 2 bases to trimming and J lost 4 bases, with 13 bases between them. The CDR3 consists of 15 residues. Specimen: peripheral blood mononuclear cells (PBMCs), collected before the second cycle of nivolumab. V is TRBV7-9 and J is TRBJ2-3; the D call may be TRBD1 or TRBD2 (5 bases each). The clonotype was recovered from a human donor with classical Hodgkin lymphoma. The CDR3 spells CASSLSAGRADTQYF. The DNA for the CDR3 is TGTGCCAGCAGCTTATCGGCAGGGCGGGCAGATACGCAGTATTTT.